This TCR beta chain was identified in a study of multiple sclerosis patients with progressive multifocal leukoencephalopathy. Study-wide results and limits: Whether JC virus or general immunocompromise explains the findings remained unclear. PML-onset expanded TRB clones were detectable before and during natalizumab therapy.

Concerning this clone itself: Antigen unknown.

The table came from immunoSEQ multiplex PCR; TCRdb's copy has only in-frame clones and leaves some out. The sample includes around 28,000 clones, 85% to 90% of them seen just once. The CDR3 totals 14 residues. From germline, CDR1 is SQVTM and CDR2 ANQGSEA. V lost 6 bases to trimming and J lost 0 bases, with 14 bases between them. Time point given: before natalizumab initiation. All PML patients were female, and all patients had earlier interferon beta. This receptor was obtained from a human donor with multiple sclerosis. The material sequenced was PBMCs. This rearrangement joins TRBV29-1 to TRBJ1-1; D call uncertain. CDR3 in amino acids: CSVLTGPVNTEAFF. CDR3 nucleotide sequence: TGCAGCGTGCTGACCGGGCCAGTGAACACTGAAGCTTTCTTT.